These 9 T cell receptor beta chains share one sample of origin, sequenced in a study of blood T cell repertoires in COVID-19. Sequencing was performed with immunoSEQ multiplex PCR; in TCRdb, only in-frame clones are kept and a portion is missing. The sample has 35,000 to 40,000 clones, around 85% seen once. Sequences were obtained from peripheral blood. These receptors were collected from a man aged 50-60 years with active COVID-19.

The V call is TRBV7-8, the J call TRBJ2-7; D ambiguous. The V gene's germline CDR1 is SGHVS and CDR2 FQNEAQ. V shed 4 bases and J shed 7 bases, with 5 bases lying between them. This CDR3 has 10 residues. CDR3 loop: CASSSREQYF. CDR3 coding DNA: TGTGCCAGCAGCTCTAGAGAGCAGTACTTC.

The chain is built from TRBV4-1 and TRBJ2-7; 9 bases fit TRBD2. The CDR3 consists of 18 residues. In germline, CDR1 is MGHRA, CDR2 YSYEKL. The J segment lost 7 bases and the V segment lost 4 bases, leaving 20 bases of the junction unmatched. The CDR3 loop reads CASSRPLLRVAGAGEQYF. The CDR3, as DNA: TGCGCCAGCAGCCGCCCCTTGCTCCGGGTAGCGGGAGCAGGAGAGCAGTACTTC.

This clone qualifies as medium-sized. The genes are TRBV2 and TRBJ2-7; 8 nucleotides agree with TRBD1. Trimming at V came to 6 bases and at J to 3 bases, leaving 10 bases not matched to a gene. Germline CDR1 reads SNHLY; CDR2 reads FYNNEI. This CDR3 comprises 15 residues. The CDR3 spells CASSPSGQANYEQYF. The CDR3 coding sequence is TGTGCCAGCAGCCCATCGGGACAGGCTAACTACGAGCAGTACTTC.

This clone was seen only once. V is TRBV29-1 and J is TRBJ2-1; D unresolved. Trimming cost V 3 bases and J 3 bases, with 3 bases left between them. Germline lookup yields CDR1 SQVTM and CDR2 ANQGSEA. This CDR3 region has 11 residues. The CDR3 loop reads CSVDSYNEQFF. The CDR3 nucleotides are TGCAGCGTTGACAGCTACAATGAGCAGTTCTTC.

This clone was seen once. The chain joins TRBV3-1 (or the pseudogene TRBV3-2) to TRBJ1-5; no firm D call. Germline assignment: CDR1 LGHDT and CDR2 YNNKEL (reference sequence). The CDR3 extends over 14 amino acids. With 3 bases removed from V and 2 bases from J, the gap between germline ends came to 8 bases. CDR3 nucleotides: TGTGCCAGCAGCCAGCGGGCAGGCAATCAGCCCCAGCATTTT. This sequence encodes CASSQRAGNQPQHF.

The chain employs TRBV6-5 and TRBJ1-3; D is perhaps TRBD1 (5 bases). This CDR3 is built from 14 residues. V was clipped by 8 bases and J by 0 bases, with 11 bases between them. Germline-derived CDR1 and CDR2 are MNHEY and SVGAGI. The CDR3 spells CASLDSSSGNTIYF. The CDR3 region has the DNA TGTGCCAGCCTAGACAGCTCCTCTGGAAACACCATATATTTT.

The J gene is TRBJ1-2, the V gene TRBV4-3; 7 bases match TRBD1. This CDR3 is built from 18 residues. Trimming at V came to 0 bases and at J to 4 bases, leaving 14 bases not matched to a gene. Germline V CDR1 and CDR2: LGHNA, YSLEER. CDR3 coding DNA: TGCGCCAGCAGCCAAGATCGAGGGGGCGCGAACGTGGGCTATGGCTACACCTTC. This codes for CASSQDRGGANVGYGYTF.

The CDR3 bases are TGTGCCAGCAGCTCCTCCCTCTGGCGGGGGGTTTCTAGGAACGAGCAGTACTTC. Amino acids: CASSSSLWRGVSRNEQYF. The V call is TRBV27, the J call TRBJ2-7; 8 nucleotides match TRBD2. The CDR3 consists of 18 residues. Unmatched junction bases numbered 21, after V lost 6 bases and J lost 5 bases. Germline V gene lookup returns CDR1 MNHEY and CDR2 SMNVEV (reference sequence).

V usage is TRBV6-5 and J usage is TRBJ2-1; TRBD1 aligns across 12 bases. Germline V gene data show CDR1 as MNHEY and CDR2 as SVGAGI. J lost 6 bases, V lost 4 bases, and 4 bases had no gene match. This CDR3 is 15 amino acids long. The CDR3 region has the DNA TGTGCCAGCAGTTTGGGACAGGGGGCTTTCAATGAGCAGTTCTTC. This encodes CASSLGQGAFNEQFF.